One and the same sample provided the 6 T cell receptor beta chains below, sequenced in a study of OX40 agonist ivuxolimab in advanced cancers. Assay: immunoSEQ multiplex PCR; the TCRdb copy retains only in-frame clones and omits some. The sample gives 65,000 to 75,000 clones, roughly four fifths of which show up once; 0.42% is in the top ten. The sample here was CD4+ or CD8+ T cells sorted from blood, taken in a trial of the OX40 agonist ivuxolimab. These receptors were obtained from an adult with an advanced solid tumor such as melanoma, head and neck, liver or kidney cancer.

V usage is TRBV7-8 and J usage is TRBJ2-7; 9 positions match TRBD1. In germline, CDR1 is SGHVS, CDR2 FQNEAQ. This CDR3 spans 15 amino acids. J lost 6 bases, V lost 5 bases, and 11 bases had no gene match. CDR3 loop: CASSPGGTGSGEQYV. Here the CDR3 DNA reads TGTGCCAGCAGCCCTGGGGGGACAGGGAGTGGCGAGCAGTACGTC.

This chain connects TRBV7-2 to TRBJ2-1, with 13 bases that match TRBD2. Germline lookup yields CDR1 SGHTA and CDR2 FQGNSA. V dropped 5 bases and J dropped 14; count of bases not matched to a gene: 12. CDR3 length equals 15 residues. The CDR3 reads CASSPPGLAGIEEFF. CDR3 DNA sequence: TGTGCCAGCAGCCCGCCGGGACTAGCGGGAATCGAGGAGTTCTTC.

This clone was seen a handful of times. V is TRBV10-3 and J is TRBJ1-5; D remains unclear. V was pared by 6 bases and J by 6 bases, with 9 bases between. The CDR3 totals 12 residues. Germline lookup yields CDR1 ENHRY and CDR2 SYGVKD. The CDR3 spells CAIRGWGQPQHF. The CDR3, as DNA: TGTGCCATCAGAGGTTGGGGTCAGCCCCAGCATTTT.

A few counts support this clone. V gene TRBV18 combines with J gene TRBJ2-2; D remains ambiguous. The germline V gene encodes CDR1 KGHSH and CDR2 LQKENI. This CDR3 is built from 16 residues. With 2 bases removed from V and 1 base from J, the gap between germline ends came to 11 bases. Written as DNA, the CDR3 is TGTGCCAGCTCACCAGACTTGCTAAAGAACACCGGGGAGCTGTTTTTT. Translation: CASSPDLLKNTGELFF.

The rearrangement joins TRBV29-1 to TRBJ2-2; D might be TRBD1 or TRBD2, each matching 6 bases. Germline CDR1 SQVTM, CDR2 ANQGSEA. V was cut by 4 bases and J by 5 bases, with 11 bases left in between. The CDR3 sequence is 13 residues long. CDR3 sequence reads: CSVVRGRTGELFF. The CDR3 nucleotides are TGCAGCGTTGTAAGGGGGAGGACCGGGGAGCTGTTTTTT.

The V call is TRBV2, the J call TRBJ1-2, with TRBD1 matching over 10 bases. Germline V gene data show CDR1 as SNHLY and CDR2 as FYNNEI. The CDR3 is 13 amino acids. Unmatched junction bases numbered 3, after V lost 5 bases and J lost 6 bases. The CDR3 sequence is CASSPTGGHGYTF. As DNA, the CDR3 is TGTGCCAGCAGTCCGACAGGGGGCCATGGCTACACCTTC.